Each of the 13 T cell receptor beta chains below was sequenced from the same sample in a study of vaccination effects on CD4 cells after COVID-19 (dated by TCRdb to between 2021 and 2023). The ViraFEST assay stimulated PBMC with viral peptide pools and then used TCR sequencing to identify antigen-specific CD4+ T cell clonotypes by expansion. After less than eleven days of culture, CD4+ T cells were isolated with the EasySep CD4+ T cell isolation kit. Each participant got two doses of an mRNA SARS-CoV-2 vaccine, either BNT162b2 or mRNA-1273. Preparation of the library involved the immunoSEQ multiplex PCR assay. The clones in this table, taken by TCRdb from immuneACCESS, are in-frame only. Not every clone is retained; where verified, under half of the shortfall comes from an unresolved V gene, and the cause of the rest is unknown. Across this sample there are approximately 29,000 clones, with 70% to 75% seen only once. Together, the top ten hold about a tenth of the sample.

These TCRs' antigens remain unknown. The specimen comprised CD4+ T cells from PBMCs cultured with HCoV-NL63 spike peptides, sampled after COVID-19 vaccination. The cell subset or site label here, explained by the study, means: HCoV-NL63 spike overlapping peptide pool stimulation. The receptors were gathered from a human donor who received a COVID-19 vaccine.

CDR3 sequence reads: CASSLLTSGGVTDTQYF. CDR3 DNA sequence: TGCGCCAGCAGCTTACTGACTAGCGGGGGGGTCACAGATACGCAGTATTTT. This rearrangement joins TRBV5-1 to TRBJ2-3, with 14 bases that match TRBD2. With V trimmed by 2 bases and J by 2 bases, 4 bases remained unmatched. This CDR3 comprises 17 residues. The V gene's germline CDR1 is SGHRS and CDR2 YFSETQ.

This clone came up a few times. J is TRBJ2-7 and V is TRBV10-1; tentatively, D is TRBD1 (5 bases). Germline CDR1 and CDR2: WNHNN and SYGVQD (reference sequence). This CDR3 has 14 residues. The V and J ends lost 4 bases and 6 bases respectively, with 16 bases between them. The CDR3 nucleotides read TGCGCCAGCAGTGGCGGACACTATTCTGGCGAGCAGTACTTC. Translating it yields CASSGGHYSGEQYF.

The genes are TRBV19 and TRBJ1-1, with 7 bases lining up with TRBD1. Germline V gene data show CDR1 as LNHDA and CDR2 as SQIVND (reference sequence). The CDR3 spans 15 residues. Trimming cost V 3 bases and J 0 bases; bases outside gene matches: 4. CDR3 nucleotides: TGTGCCAGTAGTATCTCGGGACAGCTGAACACTGAAGCTTTCTTT. Protein: CASSISGQLNTEAFF.

The chain is built from TRBV2 and TRBJ2-5, with D tentatively TRBD1 (5 bases). This CDR3 contains 14 residues. Germline V gives CDR1 SNHLY, CDR2 FYNNEI. The ends were cut back, 11 bases at V and 7 bases at J, with 23 bases in the middle. In DNA, the CDR3 is TGTGCCGGCTCAAGCGTGGCAGGGTTAGGGACCCAGTACTTC. This codes for CAGSSVAGLGTQYF.

The V and J genes are TRBV5-1 and TRBJ2-7, with a possible D match to TRBD1 (5 bases). The CDR3 length is 17 residues. CDR1 SGHRS and CDR2 YFSETQ come from the germline V gene. V was cut by 0 bases and J by 6 bases, with 22 bases left in between. CDR3 in amino acids: CASSLESQGVRPVEQYF. The DNA of the CDR3 is TGCGCCAGCAGCTTGGAGTCCCAGGGTGTGCGACCCGTCGAGCAGTACTTC.

CDR3 residues: CASRTTSGSVYEQFF. The CDR3 DNA follows: TGTGCCAGCAGGACGACTAGCGGGAGTGTCTATGAGCAGTTCTTC. V and J are TRBV2 and TRBJ2-1; 12 bases map to TRBD2. The junction had 8 bases not matched to a gene; V was cut back by 6 bases and J by 8 bases. The CDR3 consists of 15 residues. Germline-derived CDR1 and CDR2 are SNHLY and FYNNEI.

The sample holds one count of this clone. The chain carries TRBV3-1 (or the pseudogene TRBV3-2) and TRBJ1-2, with D unresolved. Trimming took 6 bases from V and 4 from J, leaving 6 bases between them. The CDR3 covers 11 residues. Germline values: CDR1 LGHDT, CDR2 YNNKEL (reference sequence). CDR3 region: CASSQAYGYTF. The CDR3, as DNA: TGTGCCAGCAGTCAGGCCTATGGCTACACCTTC.

This clone was observed a single time. This chain connects TRBV7-9 to TRBJ2-1; 8 bases are a match to TRBD2. Germline V gene data show CDR1 as SEHNR and CDR2 as FQNEAQ (reference sequence). With 1 base clipped from V and 1 base from J, the junction kept 0 bases outside the gene matches. The CDR3 consists of 15 residues. CDR3 in amino acids: CASSLVAGSYNEQFF. CDR3 bases: TGTGCCAGCAGCTTAGTAGCGGGATCCTACAATGAGCAGTTCTTC.

This clone was detected only once. The chain couples TRBV21-1 to TRBJ2-5; the DNA was not compared with TRBD2, the D call given in the table. TRBV21-1 is a known pseudogene. The CDR3 is 13 amino acids. The CDR3 loop is CASNDIAGETQYF. The CDR3, as DNA: TGTGCCAGCAATGATATAGCGGGTGAGACCCAGTACTTC.

This chain uses TRBV18 with TRBJ2-3; the match to TRBD1 covers 11 bases. This CDR3 spans 15 amino acids. Germline lookup yields CDR1 KGHSH and CDR2 LQKENI. Trimming took 3 bases from V and 14 from J; bases not matched to a gene: 13. The CDR3 spells CASSPPGQGDGMLYF. CDR3 in DNA: TGTGCCAGCTCACCTCCGGGACAGGGGGATGGAATGCTGTATTTT. The variable domain in full, completed from reference TRBV18 and TRBJ2-3, reads NAGVMQNPRHLVRRRGQEARLRCSPMKGHSHVYWYRQLPEEGLKFMVYLQKENIIDESGMPKERFSAEFPKEGPSILRIQQVVRGDSAAYFCASSPPGQGDGMLYFGPGTRLTVL.

This rearrangement joins TRBV7-8 to TRBJ2-7, with D possibly TRBD1 on 5 matching bases. Germline CDR1 and CDR2: SGHVS and FQNEAQ. The CDR3 runs 13 residues. The V and J ends lost 5 bases and 5 bases respectively, with 13 bases between them. The CDR3 reads CASSPRVTHEQYF. The DNA for the CDR3 is TGTGCCAGCAGCCCCAGGGTTACCCACGAGCAGTACTTC.

The genes are TRBV10-3 and TRBJ2-1; 7 bases map to TRBD2. The CDR3 loop spans 14 amino acids. V shed 0 bases and J 6 bases; nucleotides not matched to a gene: 2. Germline assignment: CDR1 ENHRY and CDR2 SYGVKD. CDR3 sequence (DNA): TGTGCCATCAGTGAGTCCAGACTAGCCAATGAGCAGTTCTTC. Protein: CAISESRLANEQFF.

This clone was seen more than once but under ten times. The V gene is TRBV7-2, the J gene TRBJ1-1; the D is unclear. CDR3 length: 15 residues. CDR1 is SGHTA and CDR2 is FQGNSA in the germline V gene. Trimming left V 1 base short and J 1 base short, with 10 bases between. CDR3 amino acids: CASSLVGIRNTEAFF. CDR3 nucleotides: TGTGCCAGCAGCTTAGTAGGGATCAGGAACACTGAAGCTTTCTTT.